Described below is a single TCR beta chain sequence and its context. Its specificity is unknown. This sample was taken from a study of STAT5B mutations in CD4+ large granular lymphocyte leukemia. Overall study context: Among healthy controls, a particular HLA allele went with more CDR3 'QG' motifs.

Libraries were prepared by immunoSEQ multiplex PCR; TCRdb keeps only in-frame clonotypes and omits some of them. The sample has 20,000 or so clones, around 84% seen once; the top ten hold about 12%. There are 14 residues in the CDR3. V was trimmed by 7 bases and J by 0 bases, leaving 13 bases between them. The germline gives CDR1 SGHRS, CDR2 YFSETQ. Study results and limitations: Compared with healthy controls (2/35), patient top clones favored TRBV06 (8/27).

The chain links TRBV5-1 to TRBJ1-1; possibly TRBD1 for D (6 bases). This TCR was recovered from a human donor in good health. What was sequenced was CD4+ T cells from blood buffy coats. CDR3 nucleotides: TGCGCCAGCCGCCCGACAGGTTTGAACACTGAAGCTTTCTTT. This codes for CASRPTGLNTEAFF. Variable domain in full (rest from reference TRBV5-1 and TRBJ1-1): KAGVTQTPRYLIKTRGQQVTLSCSPISGHRSVSWYQQTPGQGLQFLFEYFSETQRNKGNFPGRFSGRQFSNSRSEMNVSTLELGDSALYLCASRPTGLNTEAFFGQGTRLTVV.